This TCR beta chain emerged from a study of blood T cell repertoires in COVID-19. Study-level background: Samples of COVID-19 (acute and convalescent) were obtained from the United States, Italy and Spain. PBMCs, B-cell-depleted T cells, or T cells provided the cDNA or gDNA that made up the material.

The CDR3 has 14 residues. Trimming cost V 3 bases and J 2 bases, with 11 bases left between them. CDR1 and CDR2 (germline): MNHNS, SASEGT. The data were produced by immunoSEQ multiplex PCR, yet TCRdb's version contains in-frame clones alone and is incomplete. The table shows some 390,000 clones, with approximately 89% occurring only once. Recruits, aged about 18 to 100 years, lived in 20 to 30 US areas. Recovered participants had two consecutive negative NP/OP PCR tests, healthcare professional clearance, or symptom resolution. Sequences were obtained from PBMCs or T cells enriched from blood (not recorded which). This TCR came from a woman aged 25 to 39 who had recovered from COVID-19. The chain couples TRBV6-1 to TRBJ2-7, with no clear D. The CDR3 region is CASSEAGPTYEQYF. In DNA form, the CDR3 reads TGTGCCAGCAGTGAGGCAGGCCCTACCTACGAGCAGTACTTC.